This TCR beta chain was observed in a study of CD8 T cells in Susac syndrome. The ends were cut back, 5 bases at V and 1 base at J, with 11 bases in the middle. The CDR3 is 14 residues long. The germline CDR1 and CDR2 sequences are SEHNR and FQNEAQ (reference sequence). An amount of RNA that ranged from roughly 0.45 to 1 ug was reverse transcribed with random hexamers. TCRdb independently ran MiXCR on the immunoSEQ multiplex PCR reads; one entry per CDR3 protein. The sample records some 170,000 distinct CDR3 sequences, 94% being singletons. Sequencing of TCR beta, carried out with a high-throughput approach, was applied to CD8+ and CD4+ T cells from the blood. Relapsing-remitting disease, either stable or active, was present in the treatment-naive patients who were the multiple sclerosis controls. FACS was used to enrich TEMRA cells, whereas the CD8+ and CD4+ T cells were obtained by negative isolation.

Sequenced input: CD4+ T cells from PBMCs. The chain recombines TRBV7-9 with TRBJ1-1; possibly TRBD1 for D (5 bases). The receptor was isolated from a human donor with multiple sclerosis. CDR3 region: CASSTGRENTEAFF. The CDR3 DNA follows: TGTGCCAGCAGCACGGGACGGGAGAACACTGAAGCTTTCTTT.